One and the same sample provided the 3 T cell receptor beta chains below, sequenced in a study of breast tumors, draining lymph nodes, adjacent tissues. TCRdb ran MiXCR on the multiplex PCR reads and lists one entry per CDR3 protein. Of some 38,000 distinct CDR3 sequences listed, around 35% are singletons. The material sequenced was breast tumor tissue. These receptors originate from a female donor with breast cancer. Some clones in this sample may be carry-over from other donors' samples.

This clonotype has at least ten counts. This chain links TRBV24-1 with TRBJ2-3; D uncertain. In germline, CDR1 is KGHDR, CDR2 SFDVKD. V lost 3 bases to trimming and J lost 14 bases, with 11 bases between them. The CDR3 sequence is 11 residues long. Here the CDR3 DNA reads TGTGCCACCAGTGATCCGCAGGTGATGTATTTT. Translating gives CATSDPQVMYF.

On this clonotype itself: This may come from a read error, since a much larger clone is one base off. The CDR3 region has the DNA TGTGCCAGCAGCTTAGATAATCTGCAGCCCCAGCATTTT. Translated, it gives CASSLDNLQPQHF. J is TRBJ1-5 and V is TRBV7-9; D call uncertain. The length of the CDR3 is 13 residues. Germline V gene lookup returns CDR1 SEHNR and CDR2 FQNEAQ (reference sequence). V lost 1 base to trimming and J lost 7 bases, with 8 bases between them.

The sample holds many counts of this clonotype. This CDR3 is CASRPEPTGGETQYF. The CDR3 bases are TGTGCCAGCAGGCCCGAACCCACAGGGGGAGAGACCCAGTACTTC. This chain connects TRBV7-8 to TRBJ2-5; 8 bases match TRBD1. The CDR3 consists of 15 residues. Germline CDR1 SGHVS, CDR2 FQNEAQ. J gave up 4 bases and V 6 bases, and 10 bases lay outside the gene matches.